This is a list of T cell receptor beta chains from one sample in a study of blood T cell repertoires in COVID-19. Some clones are missing from TCRdb's copy, which holds only in-frame ones; the method was immunoSEQ multiplex PCR. Of 350,000 to 400,000 clones in the sample, 90% were seen once. The sequencing input was peripheral blood. The receptors derive from a man between 18 and 35 years old with active or convalescent COVID-19. CDR3s include the opening cysteine and the closing phenylalanine or tryptophan. A D gene is named only where the DNA matches it firmly. The listing skips clone size in some rows; elsewhere it reads once, few, many or a size class.

j_call clone_size d_call v_call cdr3_nt cdr3_aa
TRBJ2-5 . . TRBV6-5 TGTGCCAGCAGTTACAGAAGGGGAGAGACCCAGTACTTC CASSYRRGETQYF
TRBJ1-2 . . TRBV25-1 TGTGCCAGCAGTGAACGTTCCGGGACTAACTATGGCTACACCTTC CASSERSGTNYGYTF
TRBJ2-1 . TRBD2 TRBV7-3 TGTGCCAGCAGCTTAAAGGGCTCCGGGACTAGCGGGGGGGCCTACAATGAGCAGTTCTTC CASSLKGSGTSGGAYNEQFF
TRBJ1-2 . TRBD1 TRBV27 TGTGCCACCCGGGACAGGGGTTCTGGGAACTATGGCTACACCTTC CATRDRGSGNYGYTF
TRBJ1-4 . TRBD1 TRBV25-1 TGTGCCAGCAGGGGGACAGGGGGCGACGGGACTAATGAAAAACTGTTTTTT CASRGTGGDGTNEKLFF
TRBJ2-5 . . TRBV18 TGTGCCAGCTCATCAAAGGCCGCAGGGAGGGAGACCCAGTACTTC CASSSKAAGRETQYF
TRBJ1-6 once TRBD1 TRBV18 TGTGCCAGCCCGAAGCGACGGACAGGGAGGCCCGGGGATAATTCACCCCTCCACTTT CASPKRRTGRPGDNSPLHF
TRBJ2-7 few TRBD2 TRBV6-5 TGTGCCAGCAGTCCGCTAGCGGGGGGAACCTACGAGCAGTACTTC CASSPLAGGTYEQYF
TRBJ2-3 . . TRBV5-1 TGCGCCAGCAGCTTGGAGCTAGACACAGATACGCAGTATTTT CASSLELDTDTQYF
TRBJ1-1 . TRBD1 TRBV7-3 TGTGCCAGCAGCCTAGGACAGGGGGCTGAAGCTTTCTTT CASSLGQGAEAFF
TRBJ2-1 . TRBD2 TRBV29-1 TGCAGCGTTGGGACTAGCGTTTGGAATGAGCAGTTCTTC CSVGTSVWNEQFF
TRBJ1-3 once . TRBV2 TGTGCCAGCAGCGAACAGGGCGCTGGAAACACCATATATTTT CASSEQGAGNTIYF
TRBJ1-6 . TRBD1 TRBV2 TGTGCCAGCAGTCGCGGACAGGGAATCTATAATTCACCCCTCCACTTT CASSRGQGIYNSPLHF
TRBJ1-5 . . TRBV5-6 TGTGCCAGCAGCACCCGACAGTATAGCAATCAGCCCCAGCATTTT CASSTRQYSNQPQHF
TRBJ2-1 . TRBD2 TRBV24-1 TGTGCCACCAGTGATTCTCCGCGACTAGCGGGGAACTACAATGAGCAGTTCTTC CATSDSPRLAGNYNEQFF
TRBJ1-3 . . TRBV3-1/TRBV3-2 TGTGCCAGCAGCCAAGGGAGAGTGAACACCATATATTTT CASSQGRVNTIYF
TRBJ1-5 . . TRBV2 TGTGCCAGCAGTTATGGGGGGGGGAGTAGCAATCAGCCCCAGCATTTT CASSYGGGSSNQPQHF
TRBJ2-7 once TRBD1 TRBV2 TGTGCCAGCAGGGAAGGACAGGGGTCGGGAAGCTCCTACGAGCAGTACTTC CASREGQGSGSSYEQYF
TRBJ1-4 . . TRBV19 TGTGCCAGTAGTATTCCCGGCGTAGGGGATGAAAAACTGTTTTTT CASSIPGVGDEKLFF
TRBJ1-2 . TRBD1 TRBV6-6 TGTGCCAGCAGTTACGACGCGGGACAGAACTATGGCTACACCTTC CASSYDAGQNYGYTF
TRBJ2-1 . TRBD1 TRBV6-2/TRBV6-3 TGTGCCAGCAGCCTAGGACAGGGGGGGAATGAGCAGTTCTTC CASSLGQGGNEQFF
TRBJ2-7 . TRBD2 TRBV13 TGTGCCAGCAGCTTAGGGGGACTAGCGGGAGTGGTGCAGTACTTC CASSLGGLAGVVQYF
TRBJ2-7 . . TRBV4-3 TGCGCCAGCAGCCAAGATGACAGATTGACGGACGAGCAGTACTTC CASSQDDRLTDEQYF
TRBJ1-6 . TRBD1 TRBV4-1 TGCGCCAGCAGCCAAGCGCACAGGGGGAGGGATTCACCCCTCCACTTT CASSQAHRGRDSPLHF
TRBJ1-2 . . TRBV20-1 TGCAGTGCTAGCAGGGGTATTGGCTACACCTTC CSASRGIGYTF
TRBJ2-7 . TRBD1 TRBV6-5 TGTGCCAGCACAATCTTCGGGACAGGGGGCGGAGAGCAGTACTTC CASTIFGTGGGEQYF
TRBJ2-3 . . TRBV5-6 TGTGCCAGCAGCTTGGACAGTCGAGATACGCAGTATTTT CASSLDSRDTQYF
TRBJ2-3 . TRBD1 TRBV6-5 TGTGCCAGCAGTTTTGGCGGGACAGGTGAAAATACGCAGTATTTT CASSFGGTGENTQYF
TRBJ2-6 . TRBD1 TRBV15 TGTGCCACCAGCAGAGATTGGCAGGGGGTAAGCGACGTCCTGACTTTC CATSRDWQGVSDVLTF
TRBJ1-4 . TRBD1 TRBV4-2 TGTGCCAGCAGCCAAGAGGCGAGACAGGGGGGCGAAAAACTGTTTTTT CASSQEARQGGEKLFF
TRBJ2-7 . . TRBV27 TGTGCCAGCAGTGACTCATCCTACGAGCAGTACTTC CASSDSSYEQYF
TRBJ2-7 once . TRBV18 TGTGCCAGCTCACTGCAGACTAGCTACGAGCAGTACTTC CASSLQTSYEQYF
TRBJ1-5 . TRBD1 TRBV27 TGTGCCAGCAGTTCCAAGCGGACAGGGGATAGCAATCAGCCCCAGCATTTT CASSSKRTGDSNQPQHF
TRBJ2-3 once . TRBV11-3 TGTGCCAGCAGCTTATCTGGGATCGAGCGGGCGCAGTATTTT CASSLSGIERAQYF
TRBJ1-2 . . TRBV16 TGTGCCAGCAGCCAAGGGCCTGCGGGTTCTAACTATGGCTACACCTTC CASSQGPAGSNYGYTF
TRBJ1-5 . . TRBV11-2 TGTGCCAGCAGCTTATCCCATAGCAATCAGCCCCAGCATTTT CASSLSHSNQPQHF
TRBJ2-1 . . TRBV19 TGTGCCAGTAGTCCGGGGGTGTACAATGAGCAGTTCTTC CASSPGVYNEQFF
TRBJ1-1 . . TRBV11-1 TGTGCCAGCAGCTTAGTACCTTTGGCCACTGAAGCTTTCTTT CASSLVPLATEAFF
TRBJ2-6 . TRBD1 TRBV7-3 TGTGCCAGCAGCCGACCGGGACAGGGAAATGGGGCCAACGTGCTGACTTTC CASSRPGQGNGANVLTF
TRBJ1-2 . . TRBV6-2/TRBV6-3 TGTGCCAGCAGCACCGCGGGACTCTGGTATGGCTACACCTTC CASSTAGLWYGYTF
TRBJ2-1 . . TRBV9 TGTGCCAGCAGCCCCGGGACTCGATACAATGAGCAGTTCTTC CASSPGTRYNEQFF
TRBJ2-1 . TRBD2 TRBV5-8 TGTGCCAGCAGCTTGGAACTAGCGGACAATGAGCAGTTCTTC CASSLELADNEQFF
TRBJ2-7 . TRBD1 TRBV9 TGTGCCAGCGGACAGGGGGCCTACGAGCAGTACTTC CASGQGAYEQYF
TRBJ1-2 . . TRBV5-6 TGTGCCAGCAGCTCAGAATGGGGCTACACCTTC CASSSEWGYTF
TRBJ1-1 . . TRBV14 TGTGCCAGCAGCCAAGAGGGTTGGGGGGGGAACACTGAAGCTTTCTTT CASSQEGWGGNTEAFF
TRBJ2-5 . TRBD1 TRBV7-9 TGTGCCAGCACCGATATCGGACAGGGGGGTGGGACCCAGTACTTC CASTDIGQGGGTQYF
TRBJ1-1 . . TRBV7-2 TGTGCCAGCAGCTTACAGGGAGGTTACACTGAAGCTTTCTTT CASSLQGGYTEAFF
TRBJ1-5 few . TRBV27 TGTGCCAGCAGTCCATCGGACAGAAGACAGCCCCAGCATTTT CASSPSDRRQPQHF
TRBJ2-5 . . TRBV24-1 TGTGCCACCAGTGATCTAACCCAAGAGACCCAGTACTTC CATSDLTQETQYF
TRBJ1-2 . TRBD1 TRBV6-5 TGTGCCAGCTCTGGGGTCCTGACAGGGAACTATGGCTACACCTTC CASSGVLTGNYGYTF
TRBJ1-4 . . TRBV28 TGTGCCAGCTCCAGGGGTTATGAAAAACTGTTTTTT CASSRGYEKLFF
TRBJ2-2 . . TRBV6-5 TGTGCCAGCCTCAGTTTTATCCCGAACACCGGGGAGCTGTTTTTT CASLSFIPNTGELFF
TRBJ1-6 . . TRBV6-5 TGTGCCAGTACAGACTATAATTCACCCCTCCACTTT CASTDYNSPLHF
TRBJ1-5 . TRBD1 TRBV7-9 TGTGCCAGCAGCCCCCAGGGGGCCCAAAGCAATCAGCCCCAGCATTTT CASSPQGAQSNQPQHF
TRBJ2-3 . . TRBV5-1 TGCGCCAGCAGGGGCAGGGAGGTCACAGATACGCAGTATTTT CASRGREVTDTQYF
TRBJ1-1 . . TRBV28 TGTGCCAGCAGTTGGCCTGGGGACTCTGAAGCTTTCTTT CASSWPGDSEAFF
TRBJ2-2 . TRBD2 TRBV7-8 TGTGCCAGCAGCTCGGCTCGGGGGGGGAACACCGGGGAGCTGTTTTTT CASSSARGGNTGELFF
TRBJ1-3 few TRBD1 TRBV10-3 TGTGCCATCAGTCAGCGGACAGGGGAGTCTGGAAACACCATATATTTT CAISQRTGESGNTIYF